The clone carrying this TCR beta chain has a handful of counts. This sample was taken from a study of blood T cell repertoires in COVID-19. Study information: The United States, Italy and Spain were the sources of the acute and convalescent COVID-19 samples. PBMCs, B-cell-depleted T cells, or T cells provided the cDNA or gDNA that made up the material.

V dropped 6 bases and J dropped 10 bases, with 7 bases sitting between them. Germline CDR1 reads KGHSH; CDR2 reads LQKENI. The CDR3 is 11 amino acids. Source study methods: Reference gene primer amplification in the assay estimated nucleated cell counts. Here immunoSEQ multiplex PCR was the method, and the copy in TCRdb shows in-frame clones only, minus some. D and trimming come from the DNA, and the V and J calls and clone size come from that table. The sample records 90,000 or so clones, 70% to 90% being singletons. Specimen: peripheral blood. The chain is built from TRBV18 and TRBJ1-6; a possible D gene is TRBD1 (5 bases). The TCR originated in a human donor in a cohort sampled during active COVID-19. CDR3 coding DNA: TGTGCCAGCTCGGGGGGATCACCCCTCCACTTT. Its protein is CASSGGSPLHF.